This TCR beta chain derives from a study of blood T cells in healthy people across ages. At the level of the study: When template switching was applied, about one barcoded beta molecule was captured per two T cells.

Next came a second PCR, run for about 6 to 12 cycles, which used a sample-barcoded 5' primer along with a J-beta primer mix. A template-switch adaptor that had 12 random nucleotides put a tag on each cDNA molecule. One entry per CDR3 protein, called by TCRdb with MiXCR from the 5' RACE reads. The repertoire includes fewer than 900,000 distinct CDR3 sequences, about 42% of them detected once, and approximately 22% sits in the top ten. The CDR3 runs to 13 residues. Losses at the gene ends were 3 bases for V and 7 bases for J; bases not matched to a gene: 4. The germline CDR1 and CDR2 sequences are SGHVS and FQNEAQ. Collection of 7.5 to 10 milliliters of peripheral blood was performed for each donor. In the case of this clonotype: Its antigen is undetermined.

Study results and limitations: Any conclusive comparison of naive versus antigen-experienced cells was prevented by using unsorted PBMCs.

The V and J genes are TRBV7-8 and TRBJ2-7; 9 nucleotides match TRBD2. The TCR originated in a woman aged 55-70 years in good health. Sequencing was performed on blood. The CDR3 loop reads CASSFGLAGEQYF. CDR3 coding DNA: TGTGCCAGCAGCTTTGGGCTAGCGGGGGAGCAGTACTTC.